The text below deals with one TCR beta chain. These data are taken from a study of blood T cell repertoires in COVID-19. Recruitment covered about two dozen US areas and drew participants whose ages spanned about 18 to 100 years. The V gene lost 5 bases and the J gene lost 4 bases, with 24 bases spanning the gap. CDR3 length: 17 amino acids. The germline V gene has CDR1 SGHAT and CDR2 FQNNGV. The repertoire was sequenced with immunoSEQ multiplex PCR; TCRdb's copy has only in-frame clones and lacks some. The top ten hold 9.5% of the sample, which has hundreds of thousands of clones, about nine tenths seen once.

The V call is TRBV11-2, the J call TRBJ2-7; D possibly corresponds to TRBD1 (6 bases). This receptor was obtained from a woman aged 35 to 49 who had recovered from COVID-19. The sequencing sample was made of PBMCs or T cells enriched from blood (not recorded which). This chain's CDR3 is CASSIRDTGLREYEQYF. The DNA of the CDR3 is TGTGCCAGCAGCATCCGGGACACCGGGCTTCGAGAATACGAGCAGTACTTC.